This entry is about one T cell receptor (beta chain). Its target is not known. These data are taken from a study of T cell repertoires in cytomegalovirus infection. At the level of the study: HLA-C-restricted CMV epitopes, recently identified, and well-studied HLA-B-restricted ones were used by the study. Indications of both CMV infection and matching HLA type were provided by public TCR beta signatures. Study-level findings and limits: Based on cumulative public TCR beta family frequency, carriers of CMV plus the relevant HLA were identified. Dominating the ex vivo response were HLA-C-restricted CMV-specific TCR beta clonotypes.

Germline assignment: CDR1 LGHNA and CDR2 YSLEER. The V segment lost 3 bases and the J segment 5 bases; nucleotides outside the gene matches: 6. The CDR3 sequence is 15 residues long. TCRdb re-called the reads with MiXCR, one entry per CDR3 protein. The sample has hundreds of thousands of distinct CDR3 sequences, around 31% seen once. The rearrangement links TRBV4-3 to TRBJ2-2; 7 bases match TRBD2. Here the sequenced sample was cultured PBMCs, taken from culture after CMV antigen stimulation. The sequence was obtained from a human donor in good health (CMV status not recorded). Some clones in this sample may be carry-over from other donors' samples. The CDR3, as DNA: TGCGCCAGCAGCCAGCCGGGGAGGGGTACCGGGGAGCTGTTTTTT. Its protein product is CASSQPGRGTGELFF.